What follows are 30 T cell receptor beta chains derived from one specimen sequenced in a study of molecular identifiers for immune sequencing clone quantification (dated by TCRdb to 2017 to 2018). Preparation of the library involved PCR. The listed sequencing device is NextSeq 500. Clones were called with MiXCR by TCRdb after fastp trimmed the public reads at Q25, and only in-frame beta chains were retained. Identical CDR3 protein sequences are pooled into one entry, listed with their most common genes and DNA. Across this sample there are fewer than 350,000 distinct CDR3 sequences, with about a quarter seen only once. The ten largest clones capture about 0.7% of the sample. Sequenced input: naive CD8+ T cells from blood, with Jurkat cell RNA spiked in. The cell subset or site label for this specimen denotes: FACS-sorted CD8+CD4-CCR7+CD45RA+ naive T cells. These receptors all stem from a human donor in good health. Some libraries in this study had Jurkat cell RNA spiked in.

There are many counts of this clonotype. V usage is TRBV12-3 or TRBV12-4 and J usage is TRBJ2-3; possibly TRBD1 for D (5 bases). The V end was cut by 4 bases, the J end by 3 bases, with 14 bases between. This CDR3 spans 15 amino acids. The CDR3 loop is CASSSADISTDTQYF. Here the CDR3 DNA reads TGTGCCAGCAGTTCCGCGGACATATCGACAGATACGCAGTATTTT.

This clonotype was detected a few times. The chain recombines TRBV6-5 with TRBJ1-3; D not certain. V was pared by 8 bases and J by 0 bases, with 8 bases between. The germline V gene has CDR1 MNHEY and CDR2 SVGAGI. CDR3 size: 13 residues. For the CDR3, the DNA is TGTGCCAGCTACCCATTCTCTGGAAACACCATATATTTT. The encoded protein is CASYPFSGNTIYF.

V is TRBV25-1 and J is TRBJ2-2, with 9 bases that match TRBD1. V trimming: 1 base; J trimming: 7 bases; junction bases outside the gene matches: 7. This CDR3 is built from 16 residues. The germline gives CDR1 MGHDK, CDR2 SYGVNS. CDR3 coding DNA: TGTGCCAGCAGTGAATTTGGTACAGGGGGCATCGGGGAGCTGTTTTTT. Translation gives CASSEFGTGGIGELFF. Complete variable domain (other parts from reference TRBV25-1 and TRBJ2-2): EADIYQTPRYLVIGTGKKITLECSQTMGHDKMYWYQQDPGMELHLIHYSYGVNSTEKGDLSSESTVSRIRTEHFPLTLESARPSHTSQYLCASSEFGTGGIGELFFGEGSRLTVL.

Only a few counts were recorded for this clonotype. The chain couples TRBV2 to TRBJ2-3, with 7 bases matching TRBD2. Germline V gene data show CDR1 as SNHLY and CDR2 as FYNNEI. The CDR3 runs to 13 residues. V lost 7 bases and J lost 3; bases outside the gene matches: 4. CDR3 amino acids: CASTGLGTDTQYF. The CDR3 nucleotides read TGTGCCAGCACCGGACTAGGAACAGATACGCAGTATTTT.

Regarding this clonotype: Since a far larger clone is one base different, this is likely a read error. V usage is TRBV9 and J usage is TRBJ1-1; D call uncertain. The germline V gene has CDR1 SGDLS and CDR2 YYNGEE. The CDR3 spans 13 residues. The CDR3: CAGSVGLNTEAFF. As DNA, the CDR3 is TGTGCCGGCAGCGTCGGACTGAACACTGAAGCTTTCTTT.

This clonotype was seen at least ten times. The genes are TRBV3-1 and TRBJ2-5; D ambiguous. This CDR3 is built from 13 residues. Per the germline V gene, CDR1 is LGHDT and CDR2 is YNNKEL (reference sequence). V was trimmed by 4 bases and J by 5 bases, leaving 11 bases between them. CDR3 coding DNA: TGTGCCAGCAGCCCACGGTCCGGGGAGACCCAGTACTTC. Amino acids: CASSPRSGETQYF.

The rearrangement joins TRBV7-3 to TRBJ2-1; weak D call: TRBD2 (6 bases). The CDR3 loop spans 15 amino acids. V was clipped by 5 bases and J by 6 bases, with 17 bases between them. The germline V gene has CDR1 SGHTA and CDR2 FQGTGA. The CDR3 sequence is CASSLSGGECNEQFF. CDR3 coding DNA: TGTGCCAGCAGCCTCAGCGGAGGGGAATGCAATGAGCAGTTCTTC.

A few counts support this clonotype. V gene TRBV4-3 combines with J gene TRBJ2-7; maybe TRBD2 (6 bases). There are 16 residues in the CDR3. Trimming took 1 base from V and 5 from J, leaving 18 bases between them. The germline gives CDR1 LGHNA, CDR2 YSLEER. The CDR3 sequence is CASSQVWGTSRHEQYF. The DNA of the CDR3 is TGCGCCAGCAGCCAAGTTTGGGGGACTTCAAGGCACGAGCAGTACTTC.

This chain connects TRBV30 to TRBJ2-1; 7 bases match TRBD2. From germline, CDR1 is GTSNPN and CDR2 SVGIG (reference sequence). V lost 0 bases, J lost 4 bases, and 6 bases stayed unmatched. The CDR3 loop spans 15 amino acids. Here the CDR3 DNA reads TGTGCCTGGAGTGTACGCACTAGCGTATACAATGAGCAGTTCTTC. This encodes CAWSVRTSVYNEQFF.

The rearrangement links TRBV7-9 to TRBJ2-7; a weak D match, TRBD1 (5 bases). The germline CDR1 and CDR2 sequences are SEHNR and FQNEAQ (reference sequence). The V end lost 5 bases, the J end lost 5 bases, and 16 bases lay between the germline ends. This CDR3 has 14 residues. CDR3 nucleotide sequence: TGTGCCAGCAGCCCGCTTGGCAGGGCGGACGAGCAGTACTTC. Translating gives CASSPLGRADEQYF.

This clonotype was observed a few times. This chain uses TRBV6-5 with TRBJ2-6; D gene ambiguous. The germline V and J ends were trimmed by 5 bases and 4 bases, with 12 bases remaining between them. CDR3 length: 15 amino acids. Per germline, CDR1 MNHEY and CDR2 SVGAGI. The CDR3 region is CASSPSAAGANVLTF. In DNA form, the CDR3 reads TGTGCCAGCAGTCCCTCCGCGGCGGGGGCCAACGTCCTGACTTTC.

V gene TRBV27 combines with J gene TRBJ2-5, with 9 bases matching TRBD2. Looked up from germline, CDR1 is MNHEY and CDR2 is SMNVEV (reference sequence). CDR3 length: 14 amino acids. Trimming at V came to 2 bases and at J to 2 bases, leaving 0 bases not matched to a gene. In nucleotides, the CDR3 is TGTGCCAGCAGTTTACTAGCGGGGCAAGAGACCCAGTACTTC. This codes for CASSLLAGQETQYF.

The chain joins TRBV28 to TRBJ2-7; 7 bases are a match to TRBD2. This CDR3 region has 14 residues. Germline-derived CDR1 and CDR2 are MDHEN and SYDVKM. Unmatched junction bases numbered 9, after V lost 10 bases and J lost 0 bases. CDR3 in amino acids: CATFRLAASYEQYF. CDR3 sequence (DNA): TGTGCCACCTTCAGGCTAGCGGCCTCCTACGAGCAGTACTTC.

This clonotype was recorded a few times. The chain uses TRBV7-9 and TRBJ1-5, with no clear D. The CDR3 totals 14 residues. V lost 6 bases and J 2 bases, leaving 11 bases between the germline ends. Germline V gene sequence: CDR1 SEHNR, CDR2 FQNEAQ (reference sequence). Written as DNA, the CDR3 is TGTGCCAGCAGGCCAGGAGACGGCAATCAGCCCCAGCATTTT. Translation gives CASRPGDGNQPQHF.

The chain employs TRBV13 and TRBJ2-7; D is uncertain. Trimming removed 5 bases from V and 2 bases from J, with 13 bases in between. The germline V gene encodes CDR1 PRHDT and CDR2 FYEKMQ (reference sequence). This CDR3 comprises 14 residues. The CDR3 region is CASSLLLVPYEQYF. CDR3 coding DNA: TGTGCCAGCAGCCTCCTACTGGTCCCCTACGAGCAGTACTTC.

The rearrangement links TRBV9 to TRBJ1-5; D unclear. Per germline, CDR1 SGDLS and CDR2 YYNGEE. Trimming removed 4 bases at V and 6 bases at J, with 17 bases between. This CDR3 region has 15 residues. The CDR3 sequence is CASSYGRKMSQPQHF. The CDR3 nucleotides read TGTGCCAGCAGCTACGGAAGGAAAATGAGTCAGCCCCAGCATTTT.

A word on this clonotype: Being one base from a much bigger clone, this may be a read error. The V and J genes are TRBV5-1 and TRBJ2-5, with 7 bases matching TRBD2. J gave up 5 bases and V 4 bases, and 11 bases lay outside the gene matches. The CDR3 is 15 residues long. Germline CDR1 and CDR2: SGHRS and YFSETQ. DNA of the CDR3: TGCGCCAGCAGCACCACAGAGGACGGGGGGGAGACCCAGTACTTC. As protein: CASSTTEDGGETQYF.

This clonotype occurred many times. The genes are TRBV12-3 or TRBV12-4 and TRBJ2-3, with D tentatively TRBD1 or TRBD2 (6 bases each). The CDR3 contains 15 residues. V was shortened by 7 bases and J by 0 bases, with 14 bases between the two germline ends. The CDR3 loop is CASNRDSSSTDTQYF. CDR3 coding DNA: TGTGCCAGCAACAGGGACTCTTCTAGCACAGATACGCAGTATTTT.

This clonotype was detected ten times or more. The J gene is TRBJ2-3, the V gene TRBV7-2; D is possibly TRBD1 (6 bases). Per germline, CDR1 SGHTA and CDR2 FQGNSA. Trimming pared 1 base from V and 6 bases from J, leaving 14 bases between. The CDR3 is 15 residues long. CDR3 amino acids: CASSLGAGDGDTQYF. DNA for the CDR3: TGTGCCAGCAGCTTAGGGGCAGGGGATGGGGATACGCAGTATTTT.

V and J are TRBV13 and TRBJ2-1; 7 bases align to TRBD1. From germline, CDR1 is PRHDT and CDR2 FYEKMQ (reference sequence). This CDR3 has 16 residues. V was pared by 5 bases and J by 0 bases, with 7 bases of the junction left unmatched. The CDR3 DNA reads as TGTGCCAGCAGCGACCGGACAGGAGTCTCCTACAATGAGCAGTTCTTC. It is translated as CASSDRTGVSYNEQFF. The whole variable domain, remainder taken from reference TRBV13 and TRBJ2-1, is AAGVIQSPRHLIKEKRETATLKCYPIPRHDTVYWYQQGPGQDPQFLISFYEKMQSDKGSIPDRFSAQQFSDYHSELNMSSLELGDSALYFCASSDRTGVSYNEQFFGPGTRLTVL.

The chain is built from TRBV30 and TRBJ2-2; D not resolved. Germline values: CDR1 GTSNPN, CDR2 SVGIG (reference sequence). The CDR3 spans 12 residues. V was clipped by 5 bases and J by 5 bases, with 9 bases between them. CDR3 region: CAWGQTTGELFF. The CDR3 DNA follows: TGTGCCTGGGGTCAGACAACCGGGGAGCTGTTTTTT. The full variable domain, rest sourced from reference TRBV30 and TRBJ2-2, is SQTIHQWPATLVQPVGSPLSLECTVEGTSNPNLYWYRQAAGRGLQLLFYSVGIGQISSEVPQNLSASRPQDRQFILSSKKLLLSDSGFYLCAWGQTTGELFFGEGSRLTVL.

The genes are TRBV7-9 and TRBJ2-6; D remains ambiguous. The CDR3 consists of 16 residues. Germline-derived CDR1 and CDR2 are SEHNR and FQNEAQ (reference sequence). With 6 bases removed from V and 0 bases from J, the gap between germline ends came to 12 bases. DNA of the CDR3: TGTGCCAGCAGTTCCCCGCGCGGCTCTGGGGCCAACGTCCTGACTTTC. This encodes CASSSPRGSGANVLTF. Supplemented by reference TRBV7-9 and TRBJ2-6, the full variable domain reads DTGVSQNPRHKITKRGQNVTFRCDPISEHNRLYWYRQTLGQGPEFLTYFQNEAQLEKSRLLSDRFSAERPKGSFSTLEIQRTEQGDSAMYLCASSSPRGSGANVLTFGAGSRLTVL.

This clonotype showed up many times. The chain recombines TRBV28 with TRBJ1-5, with a weak D call TRBD1 (5 bases). The CDR3 totals 14 residues. Trimming shortened V by 7 bases and J by 4 bases, and 14 bases separated the two germline ends. Germline lookup yields CDR1 MDHEN and CDR2 SYDVKM. CDR3 DNA: TGTGCCAGCACCCAAATGACAGAAAATCAGCCCCAGCATTTT. It codes for CASTQMTENQPQHF.

V and J are TRBV20-1 and TRBJ1-5; 9 bases fit TRBD1. The CDR3 is made up of 16 amino acids. Trimming took 5 bases from V and 3 from J; bases not matched to a gene: 11. Germline CDR1 and CDR2: DFQATT and SNEGSKA (reference sequence). The CDR3 loop is CSAREFGQGINQPQHF. The CDR3 bases are TGCAGTGCTCGCGAGTTCGGACAGGGGATCAATCAGCCCCAGCATTTT.

This clonotype was recorded many times. V gene TRBV6-6 combines with J gene TRBJ2-7; D is perhaps TRBD1 (5 bases). The CDR3 length is 10 residues. V gave up 8 bases and J gave up 6 bases, with 8 bases separating them. The germline V gene has CDR1 MNHNY and CDR2 SVGAGI (reference sequence). In DNA form, the CDR3 reads TGTGCCAGCCAGGGTAGCGAGCAGTACTTC. Amino acids: CASQGSEQYF.

Ten or more counts support this clonotype. CDR3 region: CASSQDISGRIGEQFF. CDR3 bases: TGTGCCAGCAGCCAAGACATTAGCGGGAGGATTGGTGAGCAGTTCTTC. The rearrangement links TRBV14 to TRBJ2-1; 10 bases map to TRBD2. This CDR3 has 16 amino acids. V lost 0 bases and J lost 9; bases outside the gene matches: 8. CDR1 and CDR2 (germline): SGHDN, FVKESK.

About this clonotype: This may be a read error, as it is one base from a much larger clone. V and J are TRBV4-3 and TRBJ1-1; D is unresolved. CDR1 and CDR2 (germline): LGHNA, YSLEER. The CDR3 consists of 15 residues. CDR3 amino acids: CANSRESQANTEAFF. Here the CDR3 DNA reads TGCGCCAACAGCCGAGAGTCTCAGGCGAACACTGAAGCTTTCTTT.

This clonotype showed up many times. The V and J genes are TRBV20-1 and TRBJ2-1; D remains ambiguous. With 7 bases removed from V and 0 bases from J, the gap between germline ends came to 7 bases. Germline loops: CDR1 DFQATT, CDR2 SNEGSKA (reference sequence). The CDR3 sequence is 12 residues long. The chain's CDR3 is CSVEYSYNEQFF. In nucleotides, the CDR3 is TGCAGTGTCGAGTACTCCTACAATGAGCAGTTCTTC.

This clonotype was recorded many times. This sequence joins TRBV5-1 and TRBJ2-7; perhaps D is TRBD1 or TRBD2 (5 bases each). Trimming took off 0 bases at V and 6 bases at J, with 10 bases between the two ends. Per germline, CDR1 SGHRS and CDR2 YFSETQ. There are 13 residues in the CDR3. CDR3 protein: CASSLEGPPEQYF. CDR3 sequence (DNA): TGCGCCAGCAGCTTGGAGGGACCCCCCGAGCAGTACTTC. Together with reference TRBV5-1 and TRBJ2-7, the CDR3 gives the full variable domain: KAGVTQTPRYLIKTRGQQVTLSCSPISGHRSVSWYQQTPGQGLQFLFEYFSETQRNKGNFPGRFSGRQFSNSRSEMNVSTLELGDSALYLCASSLEGPPEQYFGPGTRLTVT.

The chain recombines TRBV5-4 with TRBJ2-6; 10 bases map to TRBD1. Germline-derived CDR1 and CDR2 are SGHNT and YYREEE (reference sequence). The junction had 4 bases not matched to a gene; V was cut back by 3 bases and J by 1 base. This CDR3 region has 17 residues. CDR3 sequence (DNA): TGTGCCAGCAGCTCATGGGACAGGGGTTCTGGGGCCAACGTCCTGACTTTC. Translating gives CASSSWDRGSGANVLTF.